This entry features one TCR beta chain sequence. Original processing methods: Amplification of reference gene primers was used by the study to estimate nucleated cell counts. TCRdb's table, derived via immunoSEQ multiplex PCR, lists solely in-frame clones and lacks some. D and trimming were read from the DNA, whereas the V and J calls and clone size are those reported in that table. The sample comprises roughly 60,000 clones, 72% of which are singletons, and more than 4% rests with the top ten. The sample is drawn from a study of blood T cell repertoires in COVID-19. On the study more broadly: COVID-19 samples, acute and convalescent, were from the United States, Italy and Spain. T cells, B-cell-depleted T cells, or PBMCs supplied cDNA or gDNA.

Germline CDR1 MNHEY, CDR2 SVGAGI. The CDR3 contains 13 residues. Trimming stripped 6 bases from V and 4 bases from J, with 12 bases between. The Seattle patients, enrolled during active infection, were followed longitudinally. The receptor's source is a woman in her 70s with COVID-19, enrolled during active disease. What was sequenced was peripheral blood. V is TRBV6-5 and J is TRBJ1-2, with D possibly matching TRBD1 (6 bases). The CDR3 region is CASSSQGFYGYTF. DNA of the CDR3: TGTGCCAGCAGCTCACAGGGTTTCTATGGCTACACCTTC.